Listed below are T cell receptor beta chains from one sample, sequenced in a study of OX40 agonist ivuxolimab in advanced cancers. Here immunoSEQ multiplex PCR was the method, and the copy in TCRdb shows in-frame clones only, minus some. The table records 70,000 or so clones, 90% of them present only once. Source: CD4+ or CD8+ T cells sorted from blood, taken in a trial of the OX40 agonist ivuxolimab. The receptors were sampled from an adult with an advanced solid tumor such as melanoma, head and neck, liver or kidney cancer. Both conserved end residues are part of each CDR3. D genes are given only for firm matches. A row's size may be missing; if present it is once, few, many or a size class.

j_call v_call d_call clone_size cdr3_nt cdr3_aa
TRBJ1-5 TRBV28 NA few TGTGCCAGCAGTTTAGGCAGGAACAATCAGCCCCAGCATTTT CASSLGRNNQPQHF
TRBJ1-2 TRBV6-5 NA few TGTGCCAGCAGTTACCAGGGCGGCTATGGCTACACCTTC CASSYQGGYGYTF
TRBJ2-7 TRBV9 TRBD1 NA TGTGCCAGCAGCGCAACCGGGACAGGGGGCCACGAGCAGTACTTC CASSATGTGGHEQYF
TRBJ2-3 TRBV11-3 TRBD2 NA TGTGCCAGCAGCTTAGGACTAGCGGGAGGCCCTCGCACAGATACGCAGTATTTT CASSLGLAGGPRTDTQYF
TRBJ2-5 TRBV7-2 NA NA TGTGCCAGCAGCTTAGCGCTAGCTGGAGGTACAGAGACCCAGTACTTC CASSLALAGGTETQYF
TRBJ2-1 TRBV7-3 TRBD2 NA TGTGCCAGCAGCTTGGGACTAGCGGTATACAATGAGCAGTTCTTC CASSLGLAVYNEQFF
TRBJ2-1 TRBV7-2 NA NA TGTGCCAGCAGCTTAGGTGGGAGGAACTACAATGAGCAGTTCTTC CASSLGGRNYNEQFF
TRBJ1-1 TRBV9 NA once TGTGCCAGCAGCGCCCATCTCCCCGACACTGAAGCTTTCTTT CASSAHLPDTEAFF
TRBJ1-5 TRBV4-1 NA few TGCGCCAGCAGCCAAGATTTGGCAGCGACGGCTTATCAGCCCCAGCATTTT CASSQDLAATAYQPQHF
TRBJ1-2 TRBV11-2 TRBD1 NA TGTGCCAGCAGCTTATCACAGGGGAGATATGGCTACACCTTC CASSLSQGRYGYTF
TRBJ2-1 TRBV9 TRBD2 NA TGTGCCAGCAGCCTCGGACTAGCGGGGGCTAATGAGCAGTTCTTC CASSLGLAGANEQFF
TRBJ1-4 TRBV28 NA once TGTGCCAGCTGGAGGGGGGGCGCAACTAATGAAAAACTGTTTTTT CASWRGGATNEKLFF
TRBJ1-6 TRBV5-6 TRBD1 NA TGTGCCAGCAGCCGGGACAGGGGGAGTTCACCCCTCCACTTT CASSRDRGSSPLHF
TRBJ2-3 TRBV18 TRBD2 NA TGTGCCAGCTCACCAGCGGGAGGGAATACGCAGTATTTT CASSPAGGNTQYF
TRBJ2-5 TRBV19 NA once TGTGCCAGTAGTACCCCACAGGGGGCGGGGGGAACCCAGTACTTC CASSTPQGAGGTQYF
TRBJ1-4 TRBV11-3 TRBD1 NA TGTGCCAGCAGCTACCGGACAGGGGATGAAAAACTGTTTTTT CASSYRTGDEKLFF
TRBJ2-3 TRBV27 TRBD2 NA TGTGCCAGCAGTTCTCTAGCGGGAGGGTTAGATACGCAGTATTTT CASSSLAGGLDTQYF
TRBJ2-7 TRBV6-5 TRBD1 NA TGTGCCAGCAGTTTAAGGACAGGGGGCAACGAGCAGTACTTC CASSLRTGGNEQYF
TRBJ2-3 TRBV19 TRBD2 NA TGTGCCAGTAGTATCCTCCGGACTAGCGGCACAGATACGCAGTATTTT CASSILRTSGTDTQYF
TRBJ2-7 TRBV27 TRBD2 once TGTGCCAGCAGCGGGACTAGCGGGAGTTACGAGCAGTACTTC CASSGTSGSYEQYF
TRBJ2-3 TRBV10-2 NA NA TGTGCCAGCAGACGGGGTAGCGGAGGCACAGATACGCAGTATTTT CASRRGSGGTDTQYF
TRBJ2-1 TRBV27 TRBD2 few TGTGCCAGCAGCGGGACTAGCGGAGGGAGGAATGAGCAGTTCTTC CASSGTSGGRNEQFF
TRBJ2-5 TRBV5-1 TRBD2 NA TGCGCCAGCAGCTTGGTTACAGCGGGGGATATCCAAGAGACCCAGTACTTC CASSLVTAGDIQETQYF
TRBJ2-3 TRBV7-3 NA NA TGTGCCAGCAGCTTAGGGGGACACACAGATACGCAGTATTTT CASSLGGHTDTQYF
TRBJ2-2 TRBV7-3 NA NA TGTGCCAGCAGCCCAACCGGGACGCTCACCGGGGAGCTGTTTTTT CASSPTGTLTGELFF
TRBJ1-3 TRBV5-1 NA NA TGCGCCAGCAGCTTGGGGCAGCGCTCTGGAAACACCATATATTTT CASSLGQRSGNTIYF
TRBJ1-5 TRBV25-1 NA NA TGTGCCAGCAGTCAGGGGCAAGGTCAGCCCCAGCATTTT CASSQGQGQPQHF
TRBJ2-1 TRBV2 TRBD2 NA TGTGCCAGCGCGTCTCTACTAGCGGACTCCTACAATGAGCAGTTCTTC CASASLLADSYNEQFF